This T cell receptor beta chain was recorded in a study of post-analysis software for immune sequencing data. This clonotype was seen a few times. Its antigen is not known. The study's findings and limits: Roughly 5 TRBV segments occurring more often in patients than controls included TRBV5-6, TRBV5-1 and TRBV20-1.

The library was made from cDNA and included unique molecular identifiers. MiXCR was run by TCRdb on the PCR reads, yielding one entry per CDR3 protein. This table holds under 200,000 distinct CDR3 sequences, 29% found once. Germline assignment: CDR1 SGHTA and CDR2 FQGNSA. There are 12 residues in the CDR3. The V and J ends lost 7 bases and 6 bases respectively, with 12 bases between them. The TCR originated in a girl aged 2 to 17 with multiple sclerosis. The chain couples TRBV7-2 to TRBJ1-1, with D hard to call. Sample: blood. The CDR3 DNA is TGTGCCAGCACCCAAACCGGGGCTGAAGCTTTCTTT. Protein sequence: CASTQTGAEAFF.